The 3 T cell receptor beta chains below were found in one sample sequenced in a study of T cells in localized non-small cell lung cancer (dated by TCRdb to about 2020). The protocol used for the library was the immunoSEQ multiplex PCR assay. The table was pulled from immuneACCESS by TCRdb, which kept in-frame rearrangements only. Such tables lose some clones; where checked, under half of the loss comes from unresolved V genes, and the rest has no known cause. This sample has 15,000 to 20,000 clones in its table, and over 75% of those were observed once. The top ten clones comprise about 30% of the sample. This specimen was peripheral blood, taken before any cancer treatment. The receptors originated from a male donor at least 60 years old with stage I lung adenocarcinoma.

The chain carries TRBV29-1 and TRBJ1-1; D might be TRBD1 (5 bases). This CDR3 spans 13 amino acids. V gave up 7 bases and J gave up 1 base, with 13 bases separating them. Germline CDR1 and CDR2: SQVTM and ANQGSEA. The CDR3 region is CSAALGRNTEAFF. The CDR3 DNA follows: TGCAGCGCCGCCTTGGGACGGAACACTGAAGCTTTCTTT.

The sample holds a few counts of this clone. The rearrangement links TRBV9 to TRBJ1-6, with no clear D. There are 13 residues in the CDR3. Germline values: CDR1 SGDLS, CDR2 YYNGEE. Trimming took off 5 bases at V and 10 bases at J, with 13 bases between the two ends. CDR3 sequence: CASSFTPTSPLHF. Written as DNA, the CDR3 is TGTGCCAGCAGTTTTACCCCAACGTCACCCCTCCACTTT.

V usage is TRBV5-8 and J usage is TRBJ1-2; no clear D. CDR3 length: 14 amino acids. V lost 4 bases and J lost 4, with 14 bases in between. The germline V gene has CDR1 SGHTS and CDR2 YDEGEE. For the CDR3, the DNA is TGTGCCAGCAGCCTCTTATCGACCAGCTATGGCTACACCTTC. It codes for CASSLLSTSYGYTF.